This T cell receptor (beta chain) stems from a study of cytomegalovirus exposure and HLA in healthy donors (dated by TCRdb to about 2017). About the full investigation: An earlier analysis of under 600 of the donors reported about 290 Gb of sequence data and some 100 million unique TCR beta sequences from 150 million to 200 million T cells. Approximately 310 gigabases of sequencing data and 70 million to 100 million unique TCR sequences were included in an early release covering roughly 600 HLA-typed donors. A later genetic analysis used genome-wide SNP genotypes for about 55% of the 666 donors, treating that subset as a discovery cohort. Typing coverage varied by locus: about 629-640 donors for A, B, C, DRB1 and DQB1; approximately 500 for DQA1; 600 to 610 for DPA1; approximately 470 for DPB1. Donor age, sex, ethnicity and CMV serostatus were compiled alongside the repertoire data. HLA typing included class I and class II loci at four-digit resolution. Every repertoire in the discovery cohort had been generated on one and the same sequencing platform. To study patterns of TCR occurrence, a later analysis re-analyzed previously published TCR beta repertoires from around 700 donors and added high-resolution HLA genotyping. To predict cytomegalovirus infection status, the study combined high-throughput TCR immunosequencing, statistical association of individual TCRs with disease status, and machine learning. A separate validation cohort of roughly 130 different subjects was used in addition to the roughly 620-subject first cohort. An earlier analysis of several hundred of the donors applied high-throughput TCR beta sequencing to assess whether each TCR beta V gene segment acted as functional or pseudogenic. The study aimed to test whether cataloging public T cell receptors could reveal signatures of past pathogen exposure. Rather than drawing on any new phenotypic data, the later analysis identified candidate immune exposures from TCR beta sequences and the way those sequences occurred across donors. Roughly five DR-DQ haplotypes were handled as single units for association and clustering, since linkage in the cohort was strong. The study used immunosequencing to profile the T cell repertoires of 666 subjects and linked those repertoires to cytomegalovirus serostatus. Among 350 to 400 genotyped donors of the cohort, an average of roughly 240,000 unique TCR beta nucleotide sequences were sequenced per donor, 15% to 20% of them non-productive. Among the roughly 400 genotyped donors, approximately 81% belonged to the genetic ancestry cluster associated with self-reported Caucasian donors.

In total, approximately 700 healthy bone marrow donors made up the cohort. Cohort members were all nominally healthy when sampled, although unrecorded immune exposures were likely present. The donor was CMV seronegative and was included in the group of under 450 seronegative cohort members. Every donor gave a peripheral blood sample, and the peripheral blood mononuclear cells from that sample were used for TCR beta sequencing. The Qiagen DNeasy Blood Extraction Kit was used to extract genomic DNA from the blood cell samples. Remarks on this clone: Its antigen has not been determined.

At the junction V is shortened by 4 bases and J by 2 bases, with 5 bases in between. The CDR3 runs 12 residues from the cysteine to the phenylalanine. The retained sequence is limited to the CDR3, 36 bases, with the frame set at the first base. Based on the germline V gene, the CDR1 and CDR2 sequences are SGHAT and FQNNGV. The full study reports these points: Because counts were too low, 15 to 20 rarely observed V segments, including chromosome 9 orphons, were excluded from the earlier analysis of 587 of the donors. A further reported finding was that TCR beta sequences accurately predicted the HLA-A and HLA-B alleles for most subjects in the first cohort. Roughly uniform sequencing depth across donors was assumed in presence/absence analyses, although this assumption may not hold. Because some donors lacked HLA typing at each locus, the association tests relied only on the typed subset. Most TCR sequences were observed very rarely across donors, whereas some public TCRs were present in many individuals. In a later analysis, several top co-occurrence clusters were reported to appear linked to parvovirus B19, influenza, CMV and Epstein-Barr virus. Some IMGT-functional V segments, including TRBV6-2 and TRBV6-3, could not be distinguished by the 87-base-pair reads and were therefore excluded. The only immune exposure information available for the cohort was CMV serostatus. In vitro tests confirmed that three of the cytomegalovirus-associated TCR beta chains recognize cytomegalovirus antigens. The study gave a list of 150 to 200 TCR beta chains associated with cytomegalovirus. Assigning TCR associations to individual alleles was difficult when HLA alleles, especially DR and DQ, strongly co-occurred. A later analysis found that most CMV-associated TCR beta chains appeared HLA-restricted, with HLA associations seemingly driven largely by CMV exposure. The classifier was reported to diagnose cytomegalovirus status with high specificity and sensitivity in both the original cohort and the validation cohort. The authors suggested that the approach could potentially be generalized to other disease states and immunological phenotypes. Specific HLA alleles were associated with about 17,000 TCR beta sequences at a false discovery rate of 0.05 in a later analysis. An earlier analysis of approximately 500 of the donors showed that most TCR beta V segments appeared in productive rearrangements either about 87% or about 30% of the time, which broadly matched IMGT annotations. In a later genetic analysis, a missense DCLRE1C variant was associated with V-gene and J-gene trimming of TCR beta chains, and the association was replicated in an independent cohort. In a later genetic analysis, fewer N-insertions in productive TCRs were reported among donors in an Asian-associated ancestry cluster than the roughly 700-donor mean. The cohort was sequenced for TCR beta chains only, and without alpha or paired-chain data the features that could be detected were limited. A cluster of highly shared sequence variants was judged likely to be a technical artifact of the sequencing pipeline. A later analysis found that TCR association rates varied across HLA loci, with DRB1 alleles showing the most associated TCRs and HLA-C alleles the fewest. Correlated functional status among segregating V segments might be attributable to linkage disequilibrium, but an unknown experimental factor could not be ruled out. In a later analysis, HLA-associated TCR beta chains were found to be more clonally expanded and to have lower generation probabilities than equally common non-associated chains.

Libraries were built with the immunoSEQ multiplex PCR assay. The multiplex PCR relied on a mix of 60 forward primers for TCR Vbeta segments and 13 reverse primers for TCR Jbeta segments. A multiplex PCR assay on genomic DNA amplified the CDR3 region of rearranged TCR beta genes. On the Illumina HiSeq System, the amplified TCR beta libraries were sequenced as 87-base-pair reads. As for the original processing: A later analysis tallied 70 million to 100 million unique TCR beta chains across the 550 to 850 repertoires, and around 9.9 million of those chains were shared by two or more donors. A nearest-neighbor algorithm error-corrected the raw reads and collapsed the reads into unique sequences, merging closely related sequences to remove PCR and sequencing errors. CDR3 sequences were aligned to IMGT reference sequences to assign V, D and J gene segments. For a sequence to be retained, a match of at least six nucleotides to both a V gene segment and a J gene segment was required. A rearrangement was called productive if the CDR3 had no stop codons and remained in frame with V and J, and every other rearrangement was called non-productive. CDR3 was defined by IMGT convention, running from the second conserved V-encoded cysteine to the conserved J-encoded phenylalanine. Sequences without an unambiguous match to a single V gene segment were excluded from the earlier analysis of about 600 of the donors. An earlier analysis of almost 600 of the donors classified V segments as functional when productive rearrangements were above 56.7% and as segregating when the standard deviation between donors was above 5%. A statistical classification framework was developed to diagnose cytomegalovirus status using the catalog of TCR beta chain sequences. In a later analysis, TCR nucleotide sequences were compared against IMGT/GENE-DB human TR gene sequences so that V and J genes could be assigned. The TCRdist pipeline was used in a later analysis to assign CDR3 sequences and most-parsimonious VDJ recombination scenarios. In a later analysis, each TCR beta chain was defined by its CDR3 amino acid sequence together with its V-gene family, and reads without a unique V-gene family were excluded. In a later analysis, approximately 590 highly shared, low-generation-probability nucleotide sequences were removed to address suspected cross-contamination and a sequencing artifact. For each public chain, a later analysis derived a clonal expansion index from normalized ranks of inferred template counts within each repertoire. A later analysis computed generation probabilities with a VDJ recombination model fitted to out-of-frame rearrangements, and checked the results against IGoR. In a later analysis, TCR-TCR, TCR-HLA and TCR-CMV co-occurrence was scored with hypergeometric tests, and a repertoire-size bias correction was applied to TCR pairs. In a later analysis, false discovery rates were estimated by permuting HLA or CMV assignments 20 times. In a later analysis, co-occurring TCRs were grouped using DBSCAN, with TCRdist sequence similarity added in when clustering inside HLA-allele-positive subsets. Repertoires with fewer than 30,000 or more than 120,000 public chains were left out of co-occurrence clustering, as were roughly five repertoires with anomalous nucleotide sharing. TCRdb limited this immuneACCESS table to in-frame rearrangements with V and J called. A share of clones is missing; checked studies link under half to unresolved V genes, and the rest is unexplained. The V and J calls and clone size were taken over from that table, and D and trimming were inferred from the DNA. This sample's records show more than 130,000 clones. Jointly, the top ten make up 2% to 3% of the sample.

Sequenced input: PBMCs. The sequence is built from TRBV11-2 and TRBJ1-2, with the D gene too uncertain to name. The source of this sequence is a middle-aged man in good health and CMV-seronegative. The DNA reads TGTGCCAGCAGCTCCCCGAACTATGGCTACACCTTC. It codes for CASSSPNYGYTF. Supplemented by the reference TRBV11-2 and TRBJ1-2 proteins around the CDR3, the complete variable domain is EAGVAQSPRYKIIEKRQSVAFWCNPISGHATLYWYQQILGQGPKLLIQFQNNGVVDDSQLPKDRFSAERLKGVDSTLKIQPAKLEDSAVYLCASSSPNYGYTFGSGTRLTVV.